These T cell receptor beta chains were read from a single sample in a study of STAT3 mutations in large granular lymphocyte leukemia. Clones were read by immunoSEQ multiplex PCR, and TCRdb kept only the in-frame ones, dropping some. The sample yields about 10,000 clones, approximately 90% seen once. Sequenced sample: peripheral blood mononuclear cells. These receptors originate from a man aged 55 to 70 with T-cell large granular lymphocyte leukemia. Some clones in this sample may be carry-over from other donors' samples. Each CDR3 is given with its conserved first and last residue. D genes are given only for firm matches. Not every row has a clone size; where given, it reads once, few, many or a size class.

CDR3 protein | CDR3 DNA | V gene | D gene | J gene | clone size
CASSSSGLAGGQETQYF | TGCGCCAGCAGCTCCAGCGGACTAGCGGGGGGGCAAGAGACCCAGTACTTC | TRBV5-1 | TRBD2 | TRBJ2-5 | once
CASSSSNTGELFF | TGTGCCAGCAGTTCCTCGAACACCGGGGAGCTGTTTTTT | TRBV6-6 | NA | TRBJ2-2 | NA
CASSRDRPNYGYTF | TGCGCCAGCTCTAGGGACAGACCTAACTATGGCTACACCTTC | TRBV4-3 | TRBD1 | TRBJ1-2 | NA
CASSEMRGGEQFF | TGTGCCAGCAGTGAAATGAGGGGAGGGGAGCAGTTCTTC | TRBV2 | TRBD2 | TRBJ2-1 | NA
CASSQVQGPLTDTQYF | TGCGCCAGCAGCCAAGTACAGGGGCCCCTCACAGATACGCAGTATTTT | TRBV4-3 | TRBD1 | TRBJ2-3 | NA
CASSLRLAGDMVHNEQYF | TGTGCCAGCAGCCTCCGACTAGCGGGAGATATGGTGCACAACGAGCAGTACTTC | TRBV7-2 | TRBD2 | TRBJ2-7 | NA
CASSEGRADTQYF | TGTGCCAGCAGTGAAGGAAGGGCCGATACGCAGTATTTT | TRBV2 | NA | TRBJ2-3 | NA
CASSQEAGLGGYTF | TGCGCCAGCAGCCAAGAAGCGGGACTAGGGGGCTACACCTTC | TRBV4-3 | NA | TRBJ1-2 | NA
CASSLAREKGYTF | TGTGCCAGCTCCCTGGCCAGGGAGAAGGGCTACACCTTC | TRBV27 | NA | TRBJ1-2 | NA
CASSATGGGYTF | TGTGCCAGCAGCGCCACAGGGGGCGGCTACACCTTC | TRBV2 | TRBD1 | TRBJ1-2 | NA
CASSERQLNQPQHF | TGTGCCAGCAGTGAACGGCAGCTCAATCAGCCCCAGCATTTT | TRBV2 | NA | TRBJ1-5 | NA
CASSQGASDNEQFF | TGCGCCAGCAGCCAAGGGGCTAGCGACAATGAGCAGTTCTTC | TRBV4-3 | NA | TRBJ2-1 | NA
CAWSAGITTDTQYF | TGTGCCTGGAGTGCGGGAATAACCACAGATACGCAGTATTTT | TRBV30 | NA | TRBJ2-3 | NA
CSGESGTGAGYTF | TGCAGCGGGGAATCCGGGACAGGGGCCGGCTACACCTTC | TRBV29-1 | TRBD1 | TRBJ1-2 | NA
CSAGGGTIYNEQFF | TGCAGCGCCGGCGGAGGGACAATCTACAATGAGCAGTTCTTC | TRBV29-1 | NA | TRBJ2-1 | NA
CASSFSPRSYEQYF | TGTGCCAGCAGCTTTAGCCCCCGGTCCTACGAGCAGTACTTC | TRBV11-2 | NA | TRBJ2-7 | once
CASSPPMAGAVGETQYF | TGTGCCAGCTCACCACCGATGGCAGGGGCGGTAGGGGAGACCCAGTACTTC | TRBV18 | NA | TRBJ2-5 | NA
CASSQGDSAAQETQYF | TGCGCCAGCAGCCAAGGTGATAGCGCGGCCCAAGAGACCCAGTACTTC | TRBV4-1 | NA | TRBJ2-5 | NA
CASSPGSAGEAFF | TGCGCCAGCAGCCCCGGTTCGGCTGGTGAAGCTTTCTTT | TRBV5-1 | NA | TRBJ1-1 | NA
CASSLKGTGSNQPQHF | TGTGCCAGCAGCTTGAAAGGGACCGGGAGCAATCAGCCCCAGCATTTT | TRBV5-6 | NA | TRBJ1-5 | NA
CASSPDGSYSPLHF | TGTGCCAGCTCACCGGACGGGAGTTATTCACCCCTCCACTTT | TRBV18 | NA | TRBJ1-6 | NA
CASSYGGSLYEQYF | TGTGCCAGCAGTTACGGCGGCAGCCTCTACGAGCAGTACTTC | TRBV6-5 | NA | TRBJ2-7 | NA
CASSFQGAATNEKLFF | TGTGCCAGCAGTTTTCAGGGGGCAGCAACTAATGAAAAACTGTTTTTT | TRBV28 | TRBD1 | TRBJ1-4 | NA
CASSDLIYQPQHF | TGTGCCAGCAGCGACTTGATCTATCAGCCCCAGCATTTT | TRBV28 | NA | TRBJ1-5 | NA
CASTLSGLPAGTKNIQYF | TGTGCCAGTACCCTCTCGGGACTCCCCGCGGGAACCAAAAACATTCAGTACTTC | TRBV19 | NA | TRBJ2-4 | NA
CASSPGVSEQVTVGYTF | TGTGCCAGCTCACCAGGAGTTAGTGAGCAGGTGACTGTCGGCTACACCTTC | TRBV18 | NA | TRBJ1-2 | NA
CASSGTGQLNQPQHF | TGTGCCAGCAGTGGGACCGGACAGCTCAATCAGCCCCAGCATTTT | TRBV6-1 | NA | TRBJ1-5 | NA
CASSFTGSGYTF | TGCGCCAGCAGCTTCACAGGGAGTGGCTACACCTTC | TRBV5-1 | NA | TRBJ1-2 | NA
CASGRLAGSDTQYF | TGTGCCAGCGGGAGGCTAGCGGGATCAGATACGCAGTATTTT | TRBV6-5 | TRBD2 | TRBJ2-3 | NA
CASWDPRTRSSGANVLTF | TGTGCCAGTTGGGACCCAAGGACAAGAAGCTCTGGGGCCAACGTCCTGACTTTC | TRBV19 | NA | TRBJ2-6 | NA
CAWSDGSNQPQHF | TGTGCCTGGTCCGACGGTAGCAATCAGCCCCAGCATTTT | TRBV30 | NA | TRBJ1-5 | NA
CATSRQVPSTDTQYF | TGTGCCACCAGCAGACAGGTCCCTAGCACAGATACGCAGTATTTT | TRBV15 | NA | TRBJ2-3 | NA
CASSPRGGSDTGELFF | TGCGCCAGCAGCCCTAGGGGCGGGAGTGACACCGGGGAGCTGTTTTTT | TRBV5-1 | TRBD2 | TRBJ2-2 | NA
CASSAIQGSGDTQYF | TGTGCTAGCAGCGCAATACAGGGGAGCGGGGATACGCAGTATTTT | TRBV7-7 | NA | TRBJ2-3 | NA
CASSPDRLNNEAFF | TGCGCCAGCAGCCCGGACAGACTAAACAATGAAGCTTTCTTT | TRBV5-1 | NA | TRBJ1-1 | NA
CASSIDRRKADTEAFF | TGTGCCAGTAGTATAGATCGGCGGAAAGCAGACACTGAAGCTTTCTTT | TRBV19 | NA | TRBJ1-1 | once
CASSGTGPGQADLGYTF | TGTGCCAGCAGCGGGACAGGCCCGGGTCAGGCCGACCTTGGCTACACCTTC | TRBV9 | TRBD1 | TRBJ1-2 | NA
CSASDLYEQYF | TGCAGTGCTTCGGACCTCTACGAGCAGTACTTC | TRBV20-1 | NA | TRBJ2-7 | NA
CASSLGGEAFF | TGTGCCAGCAGTTTAGGGGGTGAAGCTTTCTTT | TRBV28 | NA | TRBJ1-1 | NA
CASRTLLGGGETQYF | TGTGCCAGCAGAACACTCTTGGGGGGTGGAGAGACCCAGTACTTC | TRBV28 | NA | TRBJ2-5 | NA
CASSLLGQPQHF | TGTGCCAGCAGTTTATTAGGGCAGCCCCAGCATTTT | TRBV27 | NA | TRBJ1-5 | NA
CASSPYGGSYEQYF | TGTGCCAGCAGTCCCTACGGGGGCTCCTACGAGCAGTACTTC | TRBV28 | NA | TRBJ2-7 | NA
CATSEKRESTDTQYF | TGTGCCACCAGCGAGAAGCGGGAGAGCACAGATACGCAGTATTTT | TRBV15 | TRBD2 | TRBJ2-3 | few
CASSRPVGDSYEQYF | TGTGCCAGCAGTCGACCCGTCGGCGACTCCTACGAGCAGTACTTC | TRBV5-4 | NA | TRBJ2-7 | NA
CASSPVAGGVETQYF | TGTGCCAGCAGCCCGGTAGCGGGAGGGGTAGAGACCCAGTACTTC | TRBV11-1 | TRBD2 | TRBJ2-5 | once
CASSLGGNSYEQYF | TGTGCCAGCAGCTTAGGGGGGAATTCCTACGAGCAGTACTTC | TRBV7-9 | NA | TRBJ2-7 | NA
CASSSDAGRSPLHF | TGTGCCAGCTCTTCGGACGCGGGGAGGTCACCCCTCCACTTT | TRBV28 | NA | TRBJ1-6 | NA
CASSGTRVSSGANVLTF | TGTGCCAGCAGCGGAACAAGAGTTTCATCTGGGGCCAACGTCCTGACTTTC | TRBV5-4 | NA | TRBJ2-6 | NA
CASSSVRDPAYEQYF | TGTGCCAGCAGCTCTGTGAGGGACCCGGCCTACGAGCAGTACTTC | TRBV11-2 | NA | TRBJ2-7 | NA
CASSDPSGGNNEQFF | TGTGCCAGCAGTGATCCTAGCGGGGGAAACAATGAGCAGTTCTTC | TRBV25-1 | TRBD2 | TRBJ2-1 | NA
CASSTRLEVEQFF | TGTGCCAGCAGCACCCGACTAGAGGTTGAGCAGTTCTTC | TRBV7-9 | NA | TRBJ2-1 | NA
CAWSRAGAGVMGYTF | TGTGCCTGGAGCCGAGCCGGAGCAGGGGTAATGGGCTACACCTTC | TRBV30 | NA | TRBJ1-2 | NA
CASSQAEGADRGYTF | TGCGCCAGCAGCCAAGCCGAGGGGGCGGATCGTGGCTACACCTTC | TRBV4-1 | TRBD1 | TRBJ1-2 | NA
CASSLAPGTEYGYTF | TGCGCCAGCAGCTTGGCTCCCGGGACAGAATATGGCTACACCTTC | TRBV5-1 | TRBD1 | TRBJ1-2 | NA
CASSARTSGSGTDTQYF | TGTGCCAGCAGTGCCCGGACTAGCGGGAGTGGAACAGATACGCAGTATTTT | TRBV6-1 | TRBD2 | TRBJ2-3 | NA